This TCR beta chain stems from a study of T cells in Graves' hyperthyroidism and ophthalmopathy (dated by TCRdb to between 2019 and 2020). Looking at the study overall: Peripheral blood was sampled at the time of initial diagnosis, prior to any treatment. To identify distinguishing TCR V-J signatures, a discovery cohort of roughly 100 patients was used, comprising 40 to 45 with Graves' ophthalmopathy and some 60 with stable Graves' hyperthyroidism. An independent validation cohort of fewer than 20 hyperthyroidism patients and more than 15 patients who later progressed to ophthalmopathy tested prospective prediction of ophthalmopathy. The roughly 100 discovery patients were randomly split 7:3 into training and test sets. In addition, the study compared T-cell repertoires in thyroid tissue and in blood from several Graves' hyperthyroidism patients. Following sampling, methimazole starting at 30 mg daily was given to hyperthyroidism patients, and high-dose intravenous methylprednisolone was given to ophthalmopathy patients. TCR Vbeta CDR3 sequencing of approximately 140 peripheral blood samples (roughly 41 ophthalmopathy, about 75 hyperthyroidism and approximately 17 progressor patients) is reported in the paper. Summary of the overall study and its limitations: No statistical method was used to set the sample size in advance, and investigators knew the group allocation. In validation, the model predicted progression to ophthalmopathy with about 71% sensitivity and approximately 78% specificity, a median of around six months before onset. Most expanded thyroid clonotypes (frequency above 0.001) were also detected in blood, suggesting blood repertoires may reflect thyroid immune responses. In cross-validation, a model built on a 13 V-J signature told ophthalmopathy apart from stable hyperthyroidism with 85% to 90% sensitivity and about 81% specificity, and in testing the same model reached 80%/75%.

Amplification of TCR beta CDR3 regions was carried out from RNA transcripts. For the first round of RT-PCR on the TCR CDR3, the HTBI primer set was used together with the Qiagen OneStep RT-PCR kit. A second multiplex PCR round built the libraries, followed by size selection and purification. The libraries were sequenced on an Illumina HiSeq2000 using paired-end 100 bp reads. Processing in the source paper ran as follows. SOAPnuke was used to process the raw data, throwing out any read that contained adapters or uncalled bases, had a mean Phred below 15, or lacked an exact constant-primer or identifier match. High-quality paired reads were merged using COPE v1.2.5, and each unique nucleotide sequence was defined as a clonotype. MiTCR v1.1 was used to align clonotypes to the IMGT TRBV, TRBD and TRBJ reference segments. Only V-J combinations with frequency above 0.0001, covering 99.2% of repertoires, were analysed. The TCS score was defined as F50 (clonal expansion) divided by E x V (chaos), with BLOSUM62-based TCRdist calculated between CDR3 peptides within each V-J. Welch's t-statistics and random forest reduced several hundred V-J features to some 14, which were used in a naive Bayes classifier (R e1071). In TCRdb, the public reads were trimmed at Q25 with fastp and aligned with MiXCR, with productive beta chains retained. Rows matching on CDR3 protein sequence are summarized as one entry with the most common DNA and genes. The V and J calls here are based on TCRdb, not the publication. This sample holds 600,000 to 650,000 distinct CDR3 sequences; around 21% were observed only once. Of the sample, 34% is held by the ten largest clones.

Concerning this clonotype: No cognate antigen has been identified for it. It has no much larger one-base neighbor in the sample; base qualities were not kept.

V has 7 bases trimmed and J has 5 bases trimmed; junction bases matching no gene number 7. The CDR3 numbers 13 residues from cysteine through phenylalanine. The only DNA kept is the CDR3, 39 bases in frame from the first base. CDR1 SQVTM and CDR2 ANQGSEA were looked up in the germline V gene. Moderately to severely active disease, a Clinical Activity Score of at least 3, a NOSPECS grade of at least 4, and a duration under 3 months were present in ophthalmopathy patients. Any patient with an uncontrolled infection, another autoimmune disease, pregnancy or lactation was excluded. Diagnoses were based on clinical symptoms, serum thyroxine and TRAb, thyroid ultrasound and orbital computed tomography. PBMCs were separated from 7.5 to 10 ml of fresh peripheral blood using Ficoll-Paque density gradient centrifugation. Total RNA was extracted using Trizol reagent, and RNA quality was assessed on an Agilent 2100 Bioanalyzer.

This receptor was obtained from a man aged 25-40 years with Graves' ophthalmopathy. What was sequenced was blood. The rearranged chain carries TRBV29-1 and TRBJ1-2; 10 bases in the middle match TRBD1. The CDR3 region reads CSGPTGGKYGYTF. Read as DNA, the sequence is TGCAGCGGGCCGACAGGGGGCAAGTATGGCTACACCTTC. When the CDR3 is completed using the reference TRBV29-1 and TRBJ1-2 genes on either side, the full variable domain is SAVISQKPSRDICQRGTSLTIQCQVDSQVTMMFWYRQQPGQSLTLIATANQGSEATYESGFVIDKFPISRPNLTFSTLTVSNMSPEDSSIYLCSGPTGGKYGYTFGSGTRLTVV.